The rows below give T cell receptor beta chains drawn from one sample of a study of cytomegalovirus exposure and HLA in healthy donors. Libraries were prepared by immunoSEQ multiplex PCR; TCRdb keeps only in-frame clonotypes and omits some of them. The data show 98,000 or so clones, with around a tenth seen just once and around 5.9% held by the top ten. Sequenced sample: PBMCs. These TCRs come from a man in his forties or fifties in good health and CMV-seropositive. The CDR3 runs from the conserved cysteine through the conserved F or W. The D gene is left open where the match is weak. Size tells how often a clone was seen (once, few, many) or the class of an expanded clone, and some rows leave it out.

V	J	size	length	D	DNA	CDR3
TRBV2	TRBJ1-2	.	13	.	TGTGCCAGCGGTGATCTCGGGGGCTATGGCTACACCTTC	CASGDLGGYGYTF
TRBV19	TRBJ2-7	few	13	.	TGTGCCAGTAGTATGTTAGAGGACTACGAGCAGTACTTC	CASSMLEDYEQYF
TRBV6-5	TRBJ2-7	few	16	TRBD2	TGTGCCAGCAGTTACTCGTCCGGGACTAGCGGTTACGAGCAGTACTTC	CASSYSSGTSGYEQYF
TRBV27	TRBJ2-7	many	14	.	TGTGCCAGCAGTAGTGGGTTCGGGGTTAACGAGCAGTACTTC	CASSSGFGVNEQYF
TRBV7-6	TRBJ2-1	.	16	.	TGTGCCAGCAGCATACCCCCGGGTCCCGCGCACAATGAGCAGTTCTTC	CASSIPPGPAHNEQFF
TRBV19	TRBJ1-4	.	13	.	TGTGCCAGTAGTAGTCCGGGACAAGAAAAACTGTTTTTT	CASSSPGQEKLFF
TRBV7-2	TRBJ1-5	.	15	TRBD1	TGTGCCAGCAGCGTTTCCCGACAGGGGAATCAGCCCCAGCATTTT	CASSVSRQGNQPQHF
TRBV27	TRBJ2-6	few	17	TRBD1	TGTGCCAGCAGTTTAGAAGGACAGGGACTTGGGGCCAACGTCCTGACTTTC	CASSLEGQGLGANVLTF
TRBV19	TRBJ1-5	.	15	.	TGTGCCAGTTACTCAGGGCCATATAGCAATCAGCCCCAGCATTTT	CASYSGPYSNQPQHF
TRBV7-6	TRBJ2-2	.	14	.	TGTGCCAGCAGCTTAAGAGAGGAGGCCGGGGAGCTGTTTTTT	CASSLREEAGELFF